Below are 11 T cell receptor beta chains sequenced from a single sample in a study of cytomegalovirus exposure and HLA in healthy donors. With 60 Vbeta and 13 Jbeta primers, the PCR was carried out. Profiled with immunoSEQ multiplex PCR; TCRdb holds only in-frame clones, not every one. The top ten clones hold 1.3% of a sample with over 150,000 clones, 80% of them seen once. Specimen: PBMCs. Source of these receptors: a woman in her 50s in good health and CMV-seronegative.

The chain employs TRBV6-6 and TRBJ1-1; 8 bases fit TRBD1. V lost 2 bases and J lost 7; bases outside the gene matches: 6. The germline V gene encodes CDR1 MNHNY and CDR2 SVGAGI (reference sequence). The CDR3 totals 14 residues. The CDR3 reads CASSYADRGFEAFF. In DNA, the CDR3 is TGTGCCAGCAGTTACGCCGACAGGGGATTTGAAGCTTTCTTT.

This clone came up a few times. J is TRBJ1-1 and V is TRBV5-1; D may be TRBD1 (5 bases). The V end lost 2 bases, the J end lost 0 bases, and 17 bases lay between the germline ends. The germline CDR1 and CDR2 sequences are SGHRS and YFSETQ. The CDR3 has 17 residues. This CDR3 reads CASSLRGMASMNTEAFF. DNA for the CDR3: TGCGCCAGCAGCTTAAGGGGAATGGCAAGCATGAACACTGAAGCTTTCTTT.

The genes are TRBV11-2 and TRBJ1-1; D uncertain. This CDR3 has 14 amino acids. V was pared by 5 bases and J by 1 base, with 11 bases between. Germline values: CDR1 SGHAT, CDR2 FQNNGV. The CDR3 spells CASSHRRRNTEAFF. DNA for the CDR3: TGTGCCAGCAGCCACCGACGGAGGAACACTGAAGCTTTCTTT.

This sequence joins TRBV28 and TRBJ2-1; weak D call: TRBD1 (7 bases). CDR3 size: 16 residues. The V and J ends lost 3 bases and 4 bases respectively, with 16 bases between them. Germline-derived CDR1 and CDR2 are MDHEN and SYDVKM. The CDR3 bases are TGTGCCAGCAGTTTTAGGTTGCGGGACAGATACAATGAGCAGTTCTTC. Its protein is CASSFRLRDRYNEQFF.

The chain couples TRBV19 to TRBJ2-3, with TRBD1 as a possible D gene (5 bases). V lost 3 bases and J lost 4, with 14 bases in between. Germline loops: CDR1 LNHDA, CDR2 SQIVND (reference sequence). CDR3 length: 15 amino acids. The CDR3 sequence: CASSMTDDRPDTQYF. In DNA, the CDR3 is TGTGCCAGTAGTATGACAGACGATCGGCCAGATACGCAGTATTTT.

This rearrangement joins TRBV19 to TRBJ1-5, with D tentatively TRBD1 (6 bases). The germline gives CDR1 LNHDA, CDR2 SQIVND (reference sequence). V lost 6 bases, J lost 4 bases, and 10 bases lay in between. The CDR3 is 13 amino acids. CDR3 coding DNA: TGTGCCAGTAGCGACAGGATGAATCAGCCCCAGCATTTT. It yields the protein CASSDRMNQPQHF.

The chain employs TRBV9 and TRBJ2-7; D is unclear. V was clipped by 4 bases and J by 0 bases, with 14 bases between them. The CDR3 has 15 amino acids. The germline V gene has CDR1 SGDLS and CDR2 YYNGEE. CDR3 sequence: CASSPSAYSSYEQYF. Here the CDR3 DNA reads TGTGCCAGCAGCCCAAGCGCCTATAGCTCCTACGAGCAGTACTTC. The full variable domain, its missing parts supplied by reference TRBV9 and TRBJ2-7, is DSGVTQTPKHLITATGQRVTLRCSPRSGDLSVYWYQQSLDQGLQFLIQYYNGEERAKGNILERFSAQQFPDLHSELNLSSLELGDSALYFCASSPSAYSSYEQYFGPGTRLTVT.

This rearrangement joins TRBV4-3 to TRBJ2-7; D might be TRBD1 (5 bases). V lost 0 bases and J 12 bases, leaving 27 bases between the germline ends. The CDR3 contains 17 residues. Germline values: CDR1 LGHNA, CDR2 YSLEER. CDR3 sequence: CASSQEKGLGGQSVLYF. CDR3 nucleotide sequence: TGCGCCAGCAGCCAAGAAAAAGGGTTAGGCGGACAATCCGTCCTGTACTTC.

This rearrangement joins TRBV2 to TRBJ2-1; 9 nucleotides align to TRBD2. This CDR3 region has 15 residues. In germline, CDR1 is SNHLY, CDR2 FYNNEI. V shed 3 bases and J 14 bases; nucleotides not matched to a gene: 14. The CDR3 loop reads CASSDPSGRPSVKFF. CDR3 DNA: TGTGCCAGCAGTGATCCCAGCGGGAGGCCCTCGGTTAAGTTCTTC.

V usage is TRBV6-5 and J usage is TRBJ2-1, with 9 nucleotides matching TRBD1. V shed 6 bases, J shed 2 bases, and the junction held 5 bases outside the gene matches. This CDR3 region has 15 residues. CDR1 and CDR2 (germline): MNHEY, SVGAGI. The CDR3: CASSSRQGAYNEQFF. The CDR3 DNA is TGTGCCAGCAGCTCCAGACAGGGGGCCTACAATGAGCAGTTCTTC.

This CDR3 is CASSSTGGGYGYTF. In DNA form, the CDR3 reads TGCGCCAGCAGCTCCACAGGGGGCGGCTATGGCTACACCTTC. The V gene is TRBV5-1, the J gene TRBJ1-2; 9 bases are shared with TRBD1. Germline values: CDR1 SGHRS, CDR2 YFSETQ. This CDR3 contains 14 residues. V lost 3 bases to trimming and J lost 4 bases; unmatched junction nucleotides: 4. The variable domain in full, with the rest retrieved from reference TRBV5-1 and TRBJ1-2, is KAGVTQTPRYLIKTRGQQVTLSCSPISGHRSVSWYQQTPGQGLQFLFEYFSETQRNKGNFPGRFSGRQFSNSRSEMNVSTLELGDSALYLCASSSTGGGYGYTFGSGTRLTVV.